This T cell receptor (beta chain) was recovered during a study of T cells in localized non-small cell lung cancer. General study findings and limits: Exceeding tumor, uninvolved adjacent lung had the highest T cell clonality.

This CDR3 is 16 amino acids long. The junction had 18 bases not matched to a gene; V was cut back by 5 bases and J by 8 bases. CDR1 is MDHEN, CDR2 SYDVKM, per germline. About this clone: Antigen specificity is unknown.

TCRdb's copy holds only in-frame clones and misses some; the assay was immunoSEQ multiplex PCR. Of about 74,000 clones listed, roughly 80% were seen once; the top ten hold approximately 1.3%. The sequences come from peripheral blood, collected before any cancer treatment. The receptor was isolated from a female donor older than 55 with stage I lung adenocarcinoma. The chain uses TRBV28 and TRBJ2-7; TRBD2 agrees at 7 bases. CDR3 region: CASSPPPAASGGKQYF. CDR3 coding DNA: TGTGCCAGCAGTCCGCCCCCGGCGGCCTCCGGGGGGAAGCAGTACTTC.